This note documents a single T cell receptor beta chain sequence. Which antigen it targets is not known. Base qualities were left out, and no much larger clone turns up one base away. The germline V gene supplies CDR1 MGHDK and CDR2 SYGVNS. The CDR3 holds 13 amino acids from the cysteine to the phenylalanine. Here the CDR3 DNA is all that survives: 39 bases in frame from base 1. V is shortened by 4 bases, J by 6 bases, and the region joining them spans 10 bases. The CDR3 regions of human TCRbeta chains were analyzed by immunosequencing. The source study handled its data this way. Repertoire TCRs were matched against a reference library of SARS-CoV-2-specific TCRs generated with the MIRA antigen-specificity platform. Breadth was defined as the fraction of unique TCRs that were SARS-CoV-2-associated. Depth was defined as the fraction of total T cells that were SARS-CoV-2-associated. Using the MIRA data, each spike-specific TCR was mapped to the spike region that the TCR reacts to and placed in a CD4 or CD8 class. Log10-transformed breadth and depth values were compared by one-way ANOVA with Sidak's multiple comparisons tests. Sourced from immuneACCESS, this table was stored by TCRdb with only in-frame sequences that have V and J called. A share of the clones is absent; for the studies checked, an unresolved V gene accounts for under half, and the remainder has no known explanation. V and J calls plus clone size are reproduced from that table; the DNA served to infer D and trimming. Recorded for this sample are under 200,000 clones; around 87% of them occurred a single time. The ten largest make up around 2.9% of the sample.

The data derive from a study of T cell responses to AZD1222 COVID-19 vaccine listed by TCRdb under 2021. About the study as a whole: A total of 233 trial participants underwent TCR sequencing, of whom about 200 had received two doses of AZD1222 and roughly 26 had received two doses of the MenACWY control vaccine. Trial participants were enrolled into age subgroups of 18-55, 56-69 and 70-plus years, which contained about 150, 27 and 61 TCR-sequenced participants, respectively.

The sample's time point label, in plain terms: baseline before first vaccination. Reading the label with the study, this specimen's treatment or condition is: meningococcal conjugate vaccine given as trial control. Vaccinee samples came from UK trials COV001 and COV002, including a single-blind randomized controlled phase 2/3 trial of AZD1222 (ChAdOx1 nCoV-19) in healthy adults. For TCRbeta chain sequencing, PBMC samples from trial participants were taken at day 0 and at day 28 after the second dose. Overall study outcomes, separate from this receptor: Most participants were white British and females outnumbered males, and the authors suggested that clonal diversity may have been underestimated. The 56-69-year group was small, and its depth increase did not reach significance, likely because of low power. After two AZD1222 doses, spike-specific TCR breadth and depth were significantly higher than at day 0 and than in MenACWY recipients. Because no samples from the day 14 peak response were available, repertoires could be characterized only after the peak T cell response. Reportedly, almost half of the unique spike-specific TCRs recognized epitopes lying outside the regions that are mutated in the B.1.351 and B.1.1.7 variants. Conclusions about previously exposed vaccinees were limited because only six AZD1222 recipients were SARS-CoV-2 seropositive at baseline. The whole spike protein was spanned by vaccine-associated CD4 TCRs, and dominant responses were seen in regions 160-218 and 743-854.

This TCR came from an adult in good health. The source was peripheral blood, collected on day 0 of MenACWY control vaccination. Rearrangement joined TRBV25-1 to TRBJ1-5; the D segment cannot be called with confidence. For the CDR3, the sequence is CASSGSLGQPQHF. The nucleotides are TGTGCCAGCAGTGGATCTTTGGGTCAGCCCCAGCATTTT.